This note documents a single TCR beta chain sequence. It has no known antigen specificity. Base qualities are missing; no much larger clone stands one base away. These data come from a study of blood T cells in healthy people across ages (dated by TCRdb to the mid-2010s). Regarding the research as a whole: In model experiments, template switching captured roughly one uniquely barcoded TCR beta cDNA molecule for every two T cells. The study measured age-related changes in TCR beta repertoire diversity using deep sequencing normalized with unique cDNA molecular identifiers. The donors were divided into four age groups: young (average roughly 17 years), middle-aged (over 35), aged (about 62) and long-lived (around 80). To avoid experimental bias, donors of different ages were distributed randomly across sequencing lanes. Two additional independent replicas of 1 million unique cDNA reads from the same blood draw were analyzed for two donors (one aged 18 to 30 and one aged 80 or older). Points the paper makes about the study in general: A strong correlation was found between observed TCR beta diversity and the percentage of naive T cells measured by flow cytometry. Total diversity estimates from one million sequenced T cells were considered lower bounds and underestimates. Observed TCR beta diversity per million T cells fell roughly linearly with age, and a significant reduction was already apparent by age approximately 41. Compared with the aged group, more naive CD4+ T cells, fewer expanded clones and increased TCR diversity were shown by the long-lived group, suggesting age selection. Because donor CMV infection status was unknown, age-related changes in expanded clonotypes were potentially confounded. Since profiling was done on bulk unsorted PBMCs, naive and antigen-experienced compartments could not be conclusively compared.

The donors were under 40 Caucasian individuals from Russia, aged roughly 6 to 100 years, who were systemically healthy. Each donor gave roughly 9.5 milliliters of peripheral blood, collected into EDTA-treated Vacutainer tubes. Ficoll-Paque density-gradient centrifugation was used to isolate PBMCs, with at least 7 million per sample. Total RNA was extracted from PBMCs with Trizol reagent, with at least 5.5 micrograms obtained per sample. For every donor, an aliquot of PBMCs went through flow cytometry to measure the percentages of naive CD45RAhigh/CD27high T cells. Libraries were constructed by 5' RACE. Sequencing instrument: Illumina HiSeq 2500. A second PCR of roughly 6 to 12 cycles was run with a J-beta primer mix and a sample-barcoded 5' primer. A unique molecular identifier was introduced onto each TCR beta cDNA molecule by a template-switch 5' adaptor carrying 12 random nucleotides. Each sample yielded at least 2.5 million CDR3-containing paired-end reads. First-strand cDNA was synthesized from all RNA with the Mint cDNA synthesis kit, primed by a TRBC-specific oligonucleotide. Following uracil-DNA glycosylase treatment, a first 18-cycle PCR with universal primers M1SS and BC2_uni_R was performed on all cDNA. Under the source paper's analysis protocol: For normalization, 1 million high-quality reads were randomly selected from each sample, with every read carrying a distinct molecular identifier. Instead of being binned into consensus sequences, reads that shared molecular identifiers were thrown out. CDR3 identification, clonotype clustering and error correction used MiTCR with a Q25 quality threshold and the strictest error-elimination algorithm. Lower-bound total TCR beta diversity was estimated with a nonparametric unseen species model using Euler transformation. The public reads were reanalyzed by TCRdb: fastp trimming at Q25, MiXCR alignment, in-frame beta chains only. One record per CDR3 amino acid sequence lists the most common genes and DNA. The V and J calls shown here were made by TCRdb, not taken from the authors' results. For this sample there are under 1,000,000 distinct CDR3 sequences; roughly 35% appear just once. The ten largest account for under 15% of the sample.

Between the V and J ends, shortened by 5 bases and 0 bases respectively, the junction contains 26 bases. The CDR3 contains 18 residues, cysteine and phenylalanine counted. The retained sequence is limited to the CDR3, 54 bases, with the frame set at the first base. CDR1 and CDR2 are drawn from the germline V gene: SQVTM, ANQGSEA. The sample taken for sequencing was blood. The V and J segments used are TRBV29-1 and TRBJ2-7, with the D gene not confidently named. The receptor was isolated from a young man in good health. The CDR3 in this case is CSVKSAKRTTSSSYEQYF. The sequenced DNA: TGCAGCGTTAAATCGGCCAAGCGTACCACCTCTAGCTCCTACGAGCAGTACTTC.